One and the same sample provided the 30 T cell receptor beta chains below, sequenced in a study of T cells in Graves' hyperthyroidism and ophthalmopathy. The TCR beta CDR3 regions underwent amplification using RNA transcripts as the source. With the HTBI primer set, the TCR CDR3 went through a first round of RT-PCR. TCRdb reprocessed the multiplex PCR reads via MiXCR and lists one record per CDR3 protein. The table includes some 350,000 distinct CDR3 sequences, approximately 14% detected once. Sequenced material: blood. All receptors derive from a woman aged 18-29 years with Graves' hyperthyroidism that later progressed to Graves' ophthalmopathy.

The CDR3 bases are TGCAGCGCCTGGACTAGACTCAATGAGCAGTTCTTC. This codes for CSAWTRLNEQFF. This chain joins TRBV29-1 and TRBJ2-1, with 7 bases aligning to TRBD2. The CDR3 has 12 amino acids. Losses at the gene ends were 7 bases for V and 6 bases for J; bases not matched to a gene: 6. Per germline, CDR1 SQVTM and CDR2 ANQGSEA.

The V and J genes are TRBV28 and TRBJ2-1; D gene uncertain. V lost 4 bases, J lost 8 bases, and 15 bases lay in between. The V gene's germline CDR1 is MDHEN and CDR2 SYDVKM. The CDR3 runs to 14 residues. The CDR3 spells CASSSFSLRHEQFF. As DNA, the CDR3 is TGTGCCAGCAGTTCCTTCTCGTTACGGCATGAGCAGTTCTTC.

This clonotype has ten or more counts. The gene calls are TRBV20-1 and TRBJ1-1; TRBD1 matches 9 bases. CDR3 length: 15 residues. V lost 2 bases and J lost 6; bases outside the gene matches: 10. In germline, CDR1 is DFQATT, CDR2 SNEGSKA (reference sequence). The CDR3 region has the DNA TGCAGTGCTAGACCGGGACAGGGAACGAGCGCTGAAGCTTTCTTT. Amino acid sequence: CSARPGQGTSAEAFF.

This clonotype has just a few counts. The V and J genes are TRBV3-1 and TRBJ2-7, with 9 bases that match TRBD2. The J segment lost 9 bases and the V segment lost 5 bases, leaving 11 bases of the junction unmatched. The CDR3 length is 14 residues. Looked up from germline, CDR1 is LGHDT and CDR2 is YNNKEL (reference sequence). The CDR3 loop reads CASSNPGTSLGQYF. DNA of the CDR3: TGTGCCAGCAGCAACCCCGGGACTAGCCTAGGGCAGTACTTC.

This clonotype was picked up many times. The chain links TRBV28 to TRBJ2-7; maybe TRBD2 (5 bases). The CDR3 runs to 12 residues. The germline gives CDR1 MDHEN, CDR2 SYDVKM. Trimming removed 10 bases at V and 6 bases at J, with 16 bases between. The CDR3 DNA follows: TGTGCCACCTCGGAGGTTCCGCTCGAGCAGTACTTC. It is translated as CATSEVPLEQYF.

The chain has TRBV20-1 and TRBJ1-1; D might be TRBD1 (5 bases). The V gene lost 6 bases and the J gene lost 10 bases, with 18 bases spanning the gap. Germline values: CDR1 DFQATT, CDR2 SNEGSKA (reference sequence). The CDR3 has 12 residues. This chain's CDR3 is CSAAQSGTAAFF. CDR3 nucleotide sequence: TGCAGTGCGGCCCAAAGCGGGACGGCAGCTTTCTTT.

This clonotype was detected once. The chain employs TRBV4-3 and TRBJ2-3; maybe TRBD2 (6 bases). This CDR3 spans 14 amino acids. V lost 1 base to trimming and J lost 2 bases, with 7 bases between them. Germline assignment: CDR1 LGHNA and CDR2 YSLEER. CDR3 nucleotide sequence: TGCGCCAGCAGCCAAGCGGGAGACACAGATACGCAGTATTTT. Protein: CASSQAGDTDTQYF.

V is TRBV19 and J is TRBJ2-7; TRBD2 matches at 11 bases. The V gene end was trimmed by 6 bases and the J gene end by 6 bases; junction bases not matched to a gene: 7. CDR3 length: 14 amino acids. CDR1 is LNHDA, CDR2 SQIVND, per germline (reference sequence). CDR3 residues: CASRQTSGSSEQYF. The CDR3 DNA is TGTGCCAGTAGACAAACTAGCGGGAGTAGCGAGCAGTACTTC. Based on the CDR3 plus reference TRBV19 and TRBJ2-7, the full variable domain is DGGITQSPKYLFRKEGQNVTLSCEQNLNHDAMYWYRQDPGQGLRLIYYSQIVNDFQKGDIAEGYSVSREKKESFPLTVTSAQKNPTAFYLCASRQTSGSSEQYFGPGTRLTVT.

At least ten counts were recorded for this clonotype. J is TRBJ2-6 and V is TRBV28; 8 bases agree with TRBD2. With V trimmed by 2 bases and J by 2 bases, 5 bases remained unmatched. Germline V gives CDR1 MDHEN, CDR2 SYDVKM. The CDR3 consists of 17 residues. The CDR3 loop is CASSLAGGLTGANVLTF. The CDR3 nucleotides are TGTGCCAGCAGTTTAGCGGGAGGACTGACTGGGGCCAACGTCCTGACTTTC.

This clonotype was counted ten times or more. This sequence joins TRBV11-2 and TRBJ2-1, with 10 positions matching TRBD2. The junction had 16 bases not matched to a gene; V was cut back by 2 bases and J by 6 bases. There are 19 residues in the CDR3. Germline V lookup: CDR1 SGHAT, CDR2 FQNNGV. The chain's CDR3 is CASSLNLDVSGRAGNEQFF. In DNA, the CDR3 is TGTGCCAGCAGCTTAAACTTGGATGTCAGCGGGAGGGCCGGCAATGAGCAGTTCTTC.

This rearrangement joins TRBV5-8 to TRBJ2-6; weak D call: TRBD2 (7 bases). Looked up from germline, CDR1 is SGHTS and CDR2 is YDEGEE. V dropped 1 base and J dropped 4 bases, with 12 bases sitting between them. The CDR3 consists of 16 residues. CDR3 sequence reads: CASSLIGGLGANVLTF. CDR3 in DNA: TGTGCCAGCAGCTTGATCGGGGGGCTGGGGGCCAACGTCCTGACTTTC.

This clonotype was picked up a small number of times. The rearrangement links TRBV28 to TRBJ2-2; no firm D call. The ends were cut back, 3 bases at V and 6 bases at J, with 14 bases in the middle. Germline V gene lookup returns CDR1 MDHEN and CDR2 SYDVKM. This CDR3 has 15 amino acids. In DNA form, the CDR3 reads TGTGCCAGCAGTTTGGGTCCGGCTATACCCGGGGAGCTGTTTTTT. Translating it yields CASSLGPAIPGELFF.

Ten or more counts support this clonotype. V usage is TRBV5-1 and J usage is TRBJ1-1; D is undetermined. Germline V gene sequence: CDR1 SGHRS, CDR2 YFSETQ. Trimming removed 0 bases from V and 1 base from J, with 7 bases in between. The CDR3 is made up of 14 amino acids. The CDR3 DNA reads TGCGCCAGCAGCTTGGGGGCCGCGAACACTGAAGCTTTCTTT. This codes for CASSLGAANTEAFF.

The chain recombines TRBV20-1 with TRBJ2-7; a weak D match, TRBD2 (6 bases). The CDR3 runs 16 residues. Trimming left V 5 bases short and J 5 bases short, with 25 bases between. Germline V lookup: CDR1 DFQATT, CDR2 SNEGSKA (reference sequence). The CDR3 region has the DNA TGCAGTGCTCAGCCCCCAATAGCGGAGGGGAGGAACGAGCAGTACTTC. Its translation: CSAQPPIAEGRNEQYF.

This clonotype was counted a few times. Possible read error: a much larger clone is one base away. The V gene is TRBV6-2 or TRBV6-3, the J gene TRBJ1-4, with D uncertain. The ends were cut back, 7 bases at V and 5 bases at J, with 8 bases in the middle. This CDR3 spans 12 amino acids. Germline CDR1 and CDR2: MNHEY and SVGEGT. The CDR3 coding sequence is TGTGCCAGCATGCGGGTGAATGAAAAACTGTTTTTT. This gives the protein CASMRVNEKLFF.

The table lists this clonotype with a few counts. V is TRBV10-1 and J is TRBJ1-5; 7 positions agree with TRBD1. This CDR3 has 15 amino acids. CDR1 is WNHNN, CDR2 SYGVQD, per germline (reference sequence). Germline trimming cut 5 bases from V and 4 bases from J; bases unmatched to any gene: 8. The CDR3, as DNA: TGCGCCAGCAGTTTTCCGGGACAGCTGAATCAGCCCCAGCATTTT. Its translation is CASSFPGQLNQPQHF.

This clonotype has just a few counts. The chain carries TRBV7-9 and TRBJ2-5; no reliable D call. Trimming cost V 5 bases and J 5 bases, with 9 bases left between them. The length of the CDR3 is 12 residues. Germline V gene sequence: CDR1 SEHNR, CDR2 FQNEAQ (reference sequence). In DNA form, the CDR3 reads TGTGCCAGCAGCAAATGGCAGGAGACCCAGTACTTC. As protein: CASSKWQETQYF. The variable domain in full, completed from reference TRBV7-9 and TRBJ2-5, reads DTGVSQNPRHKITKRGQNVTFRCDPISEHNRLYWYRQTLGQGPEFLTYFQNEAQLEKSRLLSDRFSAERPKGSFSTLEIQRTEQGDSAMYLCASSKWQETQYFGPGTRLLVL.

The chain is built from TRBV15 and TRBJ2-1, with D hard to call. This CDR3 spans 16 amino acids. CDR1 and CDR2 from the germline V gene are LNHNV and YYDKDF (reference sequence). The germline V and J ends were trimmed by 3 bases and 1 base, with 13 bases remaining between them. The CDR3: CATSRKASSSYNEQFF. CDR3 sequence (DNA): TGTGCCACCAGCAGGAAGGCCTCTTCATCCTACAATGAGCAGTTCTTC.

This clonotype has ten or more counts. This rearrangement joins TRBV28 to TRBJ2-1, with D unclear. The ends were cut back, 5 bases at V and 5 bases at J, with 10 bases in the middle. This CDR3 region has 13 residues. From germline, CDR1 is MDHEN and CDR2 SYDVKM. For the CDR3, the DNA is TGTGCCAGCAGTGATACGGATCACAATGAGCAGTTCTTC. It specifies CASSDTDHNEQFF. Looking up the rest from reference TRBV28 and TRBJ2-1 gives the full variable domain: DVKVTQSSRYLVKRTGEKVFLECVQDMDHENMFWYRQDPGLGLRLIYFSYDVKMKEKGDIPEGYSVSREKKERFSLILESASTNQTSMYLCASSDTDHNEQFFGPGTRLTVL.

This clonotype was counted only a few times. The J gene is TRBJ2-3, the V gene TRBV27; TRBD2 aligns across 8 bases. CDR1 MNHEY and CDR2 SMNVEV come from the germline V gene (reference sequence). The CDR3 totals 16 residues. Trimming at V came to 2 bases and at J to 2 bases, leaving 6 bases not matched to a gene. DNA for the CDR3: TGTGCCAGCAGTTTAACGGGAGGGCCCGTCACAGATACGCAGTATTTT. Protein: CASSLTGGPVTDTQYF.

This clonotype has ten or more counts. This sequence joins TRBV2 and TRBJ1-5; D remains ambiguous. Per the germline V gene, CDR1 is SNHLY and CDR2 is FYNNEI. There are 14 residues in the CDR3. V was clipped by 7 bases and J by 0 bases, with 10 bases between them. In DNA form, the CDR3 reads TGTGCCAGCAAGGGAAGAGTTAGCAATCAGCCCCAGCATTTT. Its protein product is CASKGRVSNQPQHF.

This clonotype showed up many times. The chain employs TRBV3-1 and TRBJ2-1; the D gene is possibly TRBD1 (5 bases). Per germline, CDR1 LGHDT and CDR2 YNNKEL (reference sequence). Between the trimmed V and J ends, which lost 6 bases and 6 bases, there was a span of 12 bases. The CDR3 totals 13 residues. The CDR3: CASSAAQGNEQFF. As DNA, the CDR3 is TGTGCCAGCAGTGCTGCTCAGGGCAATGAGCAGTTCTTC.

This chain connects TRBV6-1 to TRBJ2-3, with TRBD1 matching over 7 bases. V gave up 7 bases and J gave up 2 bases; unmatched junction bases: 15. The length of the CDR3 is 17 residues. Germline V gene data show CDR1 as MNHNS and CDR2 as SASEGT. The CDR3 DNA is TGTGCCAGCACCCTACCACGACAGGGAACTTACACAGATACGCAGTATTTT. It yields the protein CASTLPRQGTYTDTQYF.

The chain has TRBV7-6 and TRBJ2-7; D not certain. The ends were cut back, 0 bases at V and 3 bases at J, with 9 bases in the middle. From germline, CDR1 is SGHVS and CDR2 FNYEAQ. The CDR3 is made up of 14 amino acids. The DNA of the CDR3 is TGTGCCAGCAGCTTAGCCGCGGCCCACTACGAGCAGTACTTC. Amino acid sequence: CASSLAAAHYEQYF.

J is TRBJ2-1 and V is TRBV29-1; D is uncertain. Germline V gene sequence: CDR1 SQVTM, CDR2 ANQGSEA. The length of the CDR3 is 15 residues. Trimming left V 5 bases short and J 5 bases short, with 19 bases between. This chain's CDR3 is CSVRSIPPSHNEQFF. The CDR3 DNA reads TGCAGCGTTCGGAGTATACCCCCGAGTCACAATGAGCAGTTCTTC.

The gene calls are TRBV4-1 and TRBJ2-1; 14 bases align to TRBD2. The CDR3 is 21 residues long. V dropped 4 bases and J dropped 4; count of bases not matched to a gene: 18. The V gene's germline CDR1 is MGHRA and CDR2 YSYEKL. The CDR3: CASSPLGGTSGSSGLYNEQFF. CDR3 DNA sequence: TGCGCCAGCAGCCCTTTGGGGGGGACTAGCGGGAGTTCGGGTTTGTACAATGAGCAGTTCTTC.

CDR3 protein: CASSQDGQSYLDEQYF. The DNA for the CDR3 is TGCGCCAGCAGCCAAGACGGACAATCTTATCTAGACGAGCAGTACTTC. The chain is built from TRBV4-3 and TRBJ2-7; the D gene is possibly TRBD1 (5 bases). The CDR3 extends over 16 amino acids. Germline values: CDR1 LGHNA, CDR2 YSLEER. V was pared by 0 bases and J by 5 bases, with 17 bases between.

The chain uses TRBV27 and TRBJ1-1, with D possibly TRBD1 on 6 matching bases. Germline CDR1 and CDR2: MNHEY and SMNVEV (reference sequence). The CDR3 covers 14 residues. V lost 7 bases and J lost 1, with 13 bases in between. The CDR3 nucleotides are TGTGCCAGCACCGACCTGACAGGGAACACTGAAGCTTTCTTT. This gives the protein CASTDLTGNTEAFF.

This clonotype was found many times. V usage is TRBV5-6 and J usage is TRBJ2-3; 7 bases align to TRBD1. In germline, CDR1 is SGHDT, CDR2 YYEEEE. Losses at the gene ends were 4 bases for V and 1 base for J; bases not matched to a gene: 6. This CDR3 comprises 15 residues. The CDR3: CASSRQGVGTDTQYF. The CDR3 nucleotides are TGTGCCAGCAGCCGACAGGGCGTGGGCACAGATACGCAGTATTTT.

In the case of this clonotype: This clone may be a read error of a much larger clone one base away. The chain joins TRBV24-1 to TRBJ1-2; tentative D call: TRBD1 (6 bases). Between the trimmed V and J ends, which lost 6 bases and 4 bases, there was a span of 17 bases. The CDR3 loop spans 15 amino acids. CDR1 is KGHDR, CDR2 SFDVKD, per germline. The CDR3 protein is CATSPSWGQGYGYTF. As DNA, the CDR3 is TGTGCCACCAGTCCCAGTTGGGGACAAGGCTATGGCTACACCTTC.